The rows below give T cell receptor beta chains drawn from one sample of a study of blood T cell repertoires in COVID-19. Libraries were prepared by immunoSEQ multiplex PCR; TCRdb keeps only in-frame clonotypes and omits some of them. The table includes about 120,000 clones, around 64% detected once. Sequencing input: peripheral blood. The source of these receptors is a human donor with acute or convalescent COVID-19. The donor label of this sample is uncertain. Each CDR3 is given with its conserved first and last residue. D genes are given only for firm matches. Some rows mark clone size as missing; the rest say once, few, many or name a class of expanded clone.

clone_size d_call j_call v_call cdr3_nt cdr3_aa
. . TRBJ2-5 TRBV7-9 TGTGCCAGCAGCGCACCCGGGACTCTGGGGGAGACCCAGTACTTC CASSAPGTLGETQYF
. . TRBJ1-3 TRBV5-6 TGTGCCAGCAGCTCGCTGACAGGCTCTGGAAACACCATATATTTT CASSSLTGSGNTIYF
. TRBD1 TRBJ2-7 TRBV27 TGTGCCAGCAGTCCGGGACAGGGAAAGTCGTTAGCCTACGAGCAGTACTTC CASSPGQGKSLAYEQYF
. . TRBJ2-1 TRBV3-1/TRBV3-2 TGTGCCAGCAGACCCAGTCAAGGGGGATCCTACAATGAGCAGTTCTTC CASRPSQGGSYNEQFF
. . TRBJ1-2 TRBV29-1 TGCAGCGTTGAGAATCCAGGGGTTAGGGGCTATGGCTACACCTTC CSVENPGVRGYGYTF
. . TRBJ1-6 TRBV19 TGTGCCAGTAGTATAGTAGCCGGTCCTGTAAATTCACCCCTCCACTTT CASSIVAGPVNSPLHF
. TRBD1 TRBJ2-1 TRBV5-5 TGTGCCAGCAGCTTCGGGACAGGGGGCCTTGAATCCAGCTCCTACAATGAGCAGTTCTTC CASSFGTGGLESSSYNEQFF
. . TRBJ1-2 TRBV19 TGTGCCAGTAAGTGGGACTCGACTGGCTACACCTTC CASKWDSTGYTF
. TRBD2 TRBJ2-6 TRBV5-1 TGCGCCAGCAGCCTGCGACTTACTAGCGGGGGAGAATTTCGCTCTGGGGCCAACGTCCTGACTTTC CASSLRLTSGGEFRSGANVLTF
. . TRBJ1-2 TRBV12-3/TRBV12-4 TGTGCCAGCATTGCAGGAAACTATGGCTACACCTTC CASIAGNYGYTF
. TRBD1 TRBJ2-3 TRBV7-3 TGTGCCAGCAGCCGAGAAACAGGGGCACACACAGATACGCAGTATTTT CASSRETGAHTDTQYF
. . TRBJ2-1 TRBV9 TGTGCCAGCAGCCTACACAATGAGCAGTTCTTC CASSLHNEQFF
. . TRBJ1-2 TRBV5-6 TGTGCCAGCAGCTCGTTGACAAGACTATACACCTTC CASSSLTRLYTF
. TRBD2 TRBJ2-1 TRBV3-1/TRBV3-2 TGTGCCAGCAGCCAAGGCGCTAGCGGAGTCGATGAGCAGTTCTTC CASSQGASGVDEQFF
. TRBD2 TRBJ2-1 TRBV11-3 TGTGCCAGCAGCTTAGTGGCGGGAGCGAATGAGCAGTTCTTC CASSLVAGANEQFF
. TRBD1 TRBJ2-5 TRBV7-2 TGTGCCAGCAGCTTAGCGATACAGGGGGAGACCCAGTACTTC CASSLAIQGETQYF
. . TRBJ1-2 TRBV28 TGTGCCAGCAGTTTTGGTATTCGCGATTCTGAATATGGCTACACCTTC CASSFGIRDSEYGYTF
. TRBD2 TRBJ2-1 TRBV7-8 TGTGCCAGCAAGAAAGCGGGGGCCTACAATGAGCAGTTCTTC CASKKAGAYNEQFF
. . TRBJ1-1 TRBV2 TGTGCCAGCAGGGCTACAGGGAACACTGAAGCTTTCTTT CASRATGNTEAFF
once . TRBJ1-6 TRBV21-1 TGTGCCAGCAGCAAAACACCCATCCAGGGTTTTACGACCTGCGTTTTTGCATCACCCCTCCACTTT CASSKTPIQGFTTCVFASPLHF
few TRBD1 TRBJ1-5 TRBV24-1 TGTGCCACCAGTGGGGGACAGGGCGTCAATCAGCCCCAGCATTTT CATSGGQGVNQPQHF
. TRBD2 TRBJ2-1 TRBV4-1 TGCGCCAGCAGCCAAGATTATGAACTAGCGGGGGTGGATGAGCAGTTCTTC CASSQDYELAGVDEQFF
. . TRBJ2-1 TRBV18 TGTGCCAGCTCACCACTTGCCCTAGGGGATAATGAGCAGTTCTTC CASSPLALGDNEQFF
. . TRBJ1-4 TRBV2 TGTGCCAGCAGTACAGGACGGAATGAAAAACTGTTTTTT CASSTGRNEKLFF
. TRBD1 TRBJ1-5 TRBV19 TGTGCCAGTAGACCCCGGGACAGGGGGGGTTTAAGCAATCAGCCCCAGCATTTT CASRPRDRGGLSNQPQHF
few TRBD1 TRBJ2-1 TRBV19 TGTGCCAGTAGACGGACAGGGGAGTACAATGAGCAGTTCTTC CASRRTGEYNEQFF
. . TRBJ2-3 TRBV2 TGTGCCTGCGGAAAAAGGAGCATAGATACGCAGTATTTT CACGKRSIDTQYF
. . TRBJ2-7 TRBV9 TGTGCCAGCAGCGTCGCTAGCTTTTCCCACGAGCAGTACTTC CASSVASFSHEQYF
. TRBD1 TRBJ1-2 TRBV11-2 TGTGCCAGCTCTACTCCGGGACAGGGCGGCTACACCTTC CASSTPGQGGYTF
few TRBD1 TRBJ1-1 TRBV28 TGTGCCAGCAACGACAGGGTGCACACTGAAGCTTTCTTT CASNDRVHTEAFF
. . TRBJ1-1 TRBV11-2 TGTGCCAGCAGCTTAGAAACAGGGACCACTGAAGCTTTCTTT CASSLETGTTEAFF
few . TRBJ1-2 TRBV10-3 TGTGCCATCAGTGAAGCTTACTATGGCTACACCTTC CAISEAYYGYTF
. TRBD1 TRBJ1-1 TRBV6-5 TGTGCCAGCAGAACGGGACAGGGGAACACTGAAGCTTTCTTT CASRTGQGNTEAFF
. . TRBJ1-1 TRBV28 TGTGCCAGCAGTTTAGACCCCGGAGTGGGCACTGAAGCTTTCTTT CASSLDPGVGTEAFF
. . TRBJ2-2 TRBV5-1 TGCGCCAGCAGCTTGCGCACAGGTACCACCGGGGAGCTGTTTTTT CASSLRTGTTGELFF
once . TRBJ1-2 TRBV6-5 TGTGCCAGCATCATGTTTGCAGGGCCCTATGGCTACACCTTC CASIMFAGPYGYTF
. TRBD1 TRBJ1-6 TRBV30 TGTGCCTGGAGTGCCGGGACAGATAATTCACCCCTCCACTTT CAWSAGTDNSPLHF
. TRBD2 TRBJ2-1 TRBV19 TGTGCCACCCAGCGGGGGTCCTACAATGAGCAGTTCTTC CATQRGSYNEQFF
. . TRBJ1-6 TRBV25-1 TGTGCCAGCAGTGATCACAGGGTCGGGTCACCCCTCCACTTT CASSDHRVGSPLHF
few . TRBJ1-4 TRBV19 TGTGCCAGTAGTATTTTTTACACCGCTCAGCGTAATGAAAAACTGTTTTTT CASSIFYTAQRNEKLFF
once . TRBJ1-6 TRBV2 TGTGCCAGCCAGGACTCCGGGGGGCCGAATTCACCCCTCCACTTT CASQDSGGPNSPLHF
many TRBD1 TRBJ1-5 TRBV27 TGTGCCAGCAGTCCGGACAGGGGAGGACAGCCCCAGCATTTT CASSPDRGGQPQHF
once . TRBJ2-5 TRBV5-8 TGTGCCAGCAGCTCTTTACAGGGCACTCAAGAGACCCAGTACTTC CASSSLQGTQETQYF
. . TRBJ1-1 TRBV12-3/TRBV12-4 TGTGCCAGCAAGCGAGGTGACACTGAAGCTTTCTTT CASKRGDTEAFF